This paragraph reports one TCR beta chain. Antigen specificity is unknown. The sample comes from a study of blood T cells in healthy people across ages. Overall study findings and caveats: The lack of PBMC sorting stopped any conclusive naive versus antigen-experienced comparison.

The CDR3 length is 15 residues. J lost 6 bases, V lost 7 bases, and 9 bases had no gene match. In germline, CDR1 is SEHNR, CDR2 FQNEAQ (reference sequence). Per sample, no less than 6 micrograms of total RNA were extracted. Sample-barcoded 5' priming and a J-beta primer mix drove a second PCR of about 6 to 12 cycles. TCRdb ran MiXCR on the 5' RACE reads and lists one entry per CDR3 protein. The sample carries roughly 1,800,000 distinct CDR3 sequences, about 50% recorded once. Sequencing was done on a sample of blood. This sequence originates from a woman between 35 and 50 years old in good health. This chain uses TRBV7-9 with TRBJ2-1; 10 bases are shared with TRBD1. The CDR3 nucleotides are TGTGCCAGCACCTCTGGGACAGGGGTCATCAATGAGCAGTTCTTC. Protein: CASTSGTGVINEQFF.